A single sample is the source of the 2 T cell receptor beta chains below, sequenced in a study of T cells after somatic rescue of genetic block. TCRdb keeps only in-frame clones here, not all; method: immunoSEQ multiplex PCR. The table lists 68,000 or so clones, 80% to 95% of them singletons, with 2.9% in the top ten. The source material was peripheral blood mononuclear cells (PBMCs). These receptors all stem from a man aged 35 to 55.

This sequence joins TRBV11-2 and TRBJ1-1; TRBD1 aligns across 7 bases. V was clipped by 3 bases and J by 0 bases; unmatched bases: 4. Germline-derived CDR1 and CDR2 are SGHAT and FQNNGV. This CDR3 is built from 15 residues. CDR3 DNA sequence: TGTGCCAGCAGCTTGGGACAGAATCTGAACACTGAAGCTTTCTTT. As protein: CASSLGQNLNTEAFF.

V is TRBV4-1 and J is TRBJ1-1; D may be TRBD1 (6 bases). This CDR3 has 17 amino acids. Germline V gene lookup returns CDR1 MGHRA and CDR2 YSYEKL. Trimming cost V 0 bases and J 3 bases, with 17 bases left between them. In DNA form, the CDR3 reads TGCGCCAGCAGCCAAGACGTTCAGGGGAGTAAGGACACTGAAGCTTTCTTT. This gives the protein CASSQDVQGSKDTEAFF.